Each of the 28 T cell receptor beta chains below was sequenced from the same sample in a study of cytomegalovirus exposure and HLA in healthy donors. Sequencing used immunoSEQ multiplex PCR; TCRdb keeps in-frame clones, though not all of them. The table has about 110,000 clones, 88% seen once. The sample comprised PBMCs. These receptor sequences come from a woman between 18 and 29 years old in good health and CMV-seronegative.

This chain links TRBV7-9 with TRBJ2-7; 10 bases fit TRBD1. In germline, CDR1 is SEHNR, CDR2 FQNEAQ (reference sequence). The CDR3 is 15 residues long. V gave up 3 bases and J gave up 3 bases; unmatched junction bases: 5. This chain's CDR3 is CASSLIGTGVYEQYF. The DNA for the CDR3 is TGTGCCAGCAGCTTGATCGGGACAGGGGTCTACGAGCAGTACTTC.

As DNA, the CDR3 is TGTGCCAGCAGCTCCGGACTAGCGGGACCCTACGAGCAGTACTTC. This encodes CASSSGLAGPYEQYF. V is TRBV7-8 and J is TRBJ2-7; 12 nucleotides line up with TRBD2. Germline CDR1 reads SGHVS; CDR2 reads FQNEAQ. V lost 4 bases to trimming and J lost 2 bases; unmatched junction nucleotides: 3. CDR3 length: 15 amino acids.

The rearrangement uses TRBV11-2 and TRBJ1-6; tentative D call: TRBD1 (6 bases). This CDR3 comprises 15 residues. Germline loops: CDR1 SGHAT, CDR2 FQNNGV. Trimming cost V 5 bases and J 8 bases, with 16 bases left between them. CDR3 nucleotides: TGTGCCAGCAGCCACCGCGGCAGGGGAGATTCACCCCTCCACTTT. Protein sequence: CASSHRGRGDSPLHF.

The chain uses TRBV27 and TRBJ1-2; 9 bases match TRBD1. The trim removed 5 bases at V and 8 bases at J, leaving 15 bases unmatched. The V gene's germline CDR1 is MNHEY and CDR2 SMNVEV (reference sequence). There are 16 residues in the CDR3. In DNA, the CDR3 is TGTGCCAGCAGTCCTCTGACAGGGGGTGGATTAGGGGGCTACACCTTC. It translates to CASSPLTGGGLGGYTF.

The chain combines TRBV7-9 with TRBJ1-2; 7 bases match TRBD1. The length of the CDR3 is 15 residues. Unmatched junction bases numbered 5, after V lost 2 bases and J lost 2 bases. CDR1 is SEHNR and CDR2 is FQNEAQ in the germline V gene (reference sequence). CDR3 in DNA: TGTGCCAGCAGCTTATCTGGACAGGAGAACTATGGCTACACCTTC. Protein sequence: CASSLSGQENYGYTF.

This clone showed up just a few times. The chain couples TRBV6-5 to TRBJ2-7; D ambiguous. Trimming shortened V by 6 bases and J by 0 bases, and 6 bases separated the two germline ends. CDR3 length: 12 residues. CDR1 is MNHEY, CDR2 SVGAGI, per germline. The CDR3 coding sequence is TGTGCCAGCAGCCCCTCCTCCTACGAGCAGTACTTC. As protein: CASSPSSYEQYF.

The chain joins TRBV30 to TRBJ2-3, with 10 bases aligning to TRBD2. Germline CDR1 and CDR2: GTSNPN and SVGIG (reference sequence). The CDR3 has 15 residues. V lost 2 bases and J lost 3; bases outside the gene matches: 5. The CDR3 here is CAWSKGLARTDTQYF. DNA of the CDR3: TGTGCCTGGAGTAAGGGACTAGCGCGGACAGATACGCAGTATTTT.

This sequence joins TRBV27 and TRBJ2-5; TRBD2 matches 7 bases. Unmatched junction bases numbered 5, after V lost 5 bases and J lost 5 bases. The CDR3 sequence is 13 residues long. Germline V gene lookup returns CDR1 MNHEY and CDR2 SMNVEV (reference sequence). The CDR3 reads CASSSGTSETQYF. The CDR3 region has the DNA TGTGCCAGCAGTAGCGGGACGTCCGAGACCCAGTACTTC.

The chain is built from TRBV7-8 and TRBJ2-7; tentatively, D is TRBD1 (5 bases). Per germline, CDR1 SGHVS and CDR2 FQNEAQ. CDR3 length equals 14 residues. V was trimmed by 4 bases and J by 4 bases, leaving 14 bases between them. CDR3 DNA: TGTGCCAGCAGCTCCAGGGTAGGGGCTTACGAGCAGTACTTC. It codes for CASSSRVGAYEQYF.

This sequence joins TRBV11-1 and TRBJ2-1, with no clear D. The V end was cut by 5 bases, the J end by 9 bases, with 11 bases between. The CDR3 sequence is 12 residues long. From germline, CDR1 is SGHAT and CDR2 FQDESV (reference sequence). For the CDR3, the DNA is TGTGCCAGCAGCCCTAAGTCCGGTGAGCAGTTCTTC. It is translated as CASSPKSGEQFF.

This clone was seen a few times. J is TRBJ2-7 and V is TRBV10-3; D is possibly TRBD2 (6 bases). Trimming took 10 bases from V and 1 from J, leaving 17 bases between them. This CDR3 region has 14 residues. CDR1 is ENHRY and CDR2 is SYGVKD in the germline V gene. The CDR3 loop is CATSASDTSYEQYF. The CDR3 region has the DNA TGTGCCACTTCTGCTAGCGATACGTCCTACGAGCAGTACTTC.

This clone was observed once. This chain joins TRBV14 and TRBJ2-1; 9 nucleotides agree with TRBD2. The length of the CDR3 is 15 residues. Per germline, CDR1 SGHDN and CDR2 FVKESK. Unmatched junction bases numbered 4, after V lost 4 bases and J lost 3 bases. In DNA form, the CDR3 reads TGTGCCAGCAGCCGAAGACTAGCGGACTACAATGAGCAGTTCTTC. It specifies CASSRRLADYNEQFF. Combining the CDR3 with reference TRBV14 and TRBJ2-1 gives the whole variable domain EAGVTQFPSHSVIEKGQTVTLRCDPISGHDNLYWYRRVMGKEIKFLLHFVKESKQDESGMPNNRFLAERTGGTYSTLKVQPAELEDSGVYFCASSRRLADYNEQFFGPGTRLTVL.

The chain combines TRBV30 with TRBJ1-3; D perhaps matches TRBD1 (5 bases). V lost 0 bases, J lost 4 bases, and 7 bases lay in between. The germline gives CDR1 GTSNPN, CDR2 SVGIG (reference sequence). The CDR3 consists of 13 residues. CDR3 region: CAWSVTVGNTIYF. In DNA, the CDR3 is TGTGCCTGGAGTGTGACAGTAGGAAACACCATATATTTT.

V is TRBV5-6 and J is TRBJ2-7; D unresolved. V dropped 0 bases and J dropped 4 bases, with 5 bases sitting between them. The CDR3 sequence is 12 residues long. CDR1 SGHDT and CDR2 YYEEEE come from the germline V gene. As DNA, the CDR3 is TGTGCCAGCAGCTTGGGAGAATACGAGCAGTACTTC. Its protein is CASSLGEYEQYF.

This clone was seen more than once but under ten times. V gene TRBV11-3 combines with J gene TRBJ2-3; D unresolved. CDR3 length equals 14 residues. Germline V CDR1 and CDR2: SGHNT, YENEEA. The V gene lost 1 base and the J gene lost 2 bases, with 7 bases spanning the gap. In DNA, the CDR3 is TGTGCCAGCAGCTTAGGCAGACACACAGATACGCAGTATTTT. Its translation: CASSLGRHTDTQYF.

The CDR3 loop is CASSNPTARNEKLFF. For the CDR3, the DNA is TGTGCCAGCAGCAACCCGACAGCAAGGAATGAAAAACTGTTTTTT. The chain joins TRBV7-8 to TRBJ1-4; TRBD1 is a possible D gene (5 bases). Per germline, CDR1 SGHVS and CDR2 FQNEAQ. V was clipped by 5 bases and J by 5 bases, with 15 bases between them. The CDR3 sequence is 15 residues long.

The chain uses TRBV18 and TRBJ2-1; unclear D gene. Germline V gives CDR1 KGHSH, CDR2 LQKENI. This CDR3 is 14 amino acids long. V was shortened by 3 bases and J by 4 bases, with 10 bases between the two germline ends. CDR3 nucleotides: TGTGCCAGCTCACCGTCTCTACAGTACAATGAGCAGTTCTTC. Amino acid sequence: CASSPSLQYNEQFF.

This chain links TRBV18 with TRBJ1-5, with 8 bases aligning to TRBD1. Germline V gene data show CDR1 as KGHSH and CDR2 as LQKENI. V lost 6 bases to trimming and J lost 1 base; unmatched junction nucleotides: 5. The CDR3 covers 15 residues. CDR3 coding DNA: TGTGCCAGCTCGGACAGGGAATTGAGCAATCAGCCCCAGCATTTT. Amino acid sequence: CASSDRELSNQPQHF.

The chain joins TRBV27 to TRBJ2-1, with D possibly being TRBD1 (7 bases). The CDR3 extends over 18 amino acids. Trimming stripped 5 bases from V and 3 bases from J, with 23 bases between. The germline CDR1 and CDR2 sequences are MNHEY and SMNVEV (reference sequence). CDR3 DNA: TGTGCCAGCAGTCATCATCGGAGGGGGCGAAATTTCTACAATGAGCAGTTCTTC. It yields the protein CASSHHRRGRNFYNEQFF.

J is TRBJ2-7 and V is TRBV27; TRBD2 aligns across 9 bases. This CDR3 region has 15 residues. V dropped 4 bases and J dropped 5; count of bases not matched to a gene: 9. Germline V gene sequence: CDR1 MNHEY, CDR2 SMNVEV (reference sequence). CDR3 DNA sequence: TGTGCCAGCAGTTCAGGGGCGGGAGGGCCTCACGAGCAGTACTTC. Protein sequence: CASSSGAGGPHEQYF.

This clone was recorded once. This chain joins TRBV19 and TRBJ1-5; a possible D gene is TRBD1 (6 bases). Per germline, CDR1 LNHDA and CDR2 SQIVND (reference sequence). The CDR3 sequence is 15 residues long. V dropped 5 bases and J dropped 1 base, with 12 bases sitting between them. CDR3 region: CASSLVQGSNQPQHF. The CDR3 DNA reads as TGTGCCAGTAGTCTCGTACAGGGAAGCAATCAGCCCCAGCATTTT. Together with reference TRBV19 and TRBJ1-5, the CDR3 gives the full variable domain: DGGITQSPKYLFRKEGQNVTLSCEQNLNHDAMYWYRQDPGQGLRLIYYSQIVNDFQKGDIAEGYSVSREKKESFPLTVTSAQKNPTAFYLCASSLVQGSNQPQHFGDGTRLSIL.

The J gene is TRBJ1-2, the V gene TRBV28; TRBD1 matches at 8 bases. The CDR3 totals 15 residues. CDR1 and CDR2 (germline): MDHEN, SYDVKM. Losses at the gene ends were 4 bases for V and 8 bases for J; bases not matched to a gene: 12. The CDR3 nucleotides read TGTGCCAGCAGTTCAGACGCGACAGGGGTGGACGGCTACACCTTC. Residues: CASSSDATGVDGYTF.

V and J are TRBV9 and TRBJ2-7, with D perhaps matching TRBD2 (6 bases). This CDR3 has 15 residues. Germline assignment: CDR1 SGDLS and CDR2 YYNGEE. V lost 2 bases, J lost 2 bases, and 14 bases lay in between. The CDR3 sequence: CASSVRDSEAYEQYF. In DNA form, the CDR3 reads TGTGCCAGCAGCGTCCGGGACTCCGAGGCCTACGAGCAGTACTTC.

The V and J genes are TRBV11-3 and TRBJ2-7; D not certain. The CDR3 length is 12 residues. CDR1 is SGHNT and CDR2 is YENEEA in the germline V gene. V was pared by 4 bases and J by 3 bases, with 7 bases between. The CDR3 protein is CASSSDSYEQYF. The CDR3 DNA sequence: TGTGCCAGCAGCTCTGATAGCTACGAGCAGTACTTC.

This rearrangement joins TRBV5-4 to TRBJ2-1; TRBD2 agrees at 11 bases. Germline V gives CDR1 SGHNT, CDR2 YYREEE (reference sequence). The V and J ends lost 1 base and 5 bases, in that order; junction bases with no gene match: 5. The CDR3 is 16 residues long. CDR3 bases: TGTGCCAGCAGCTTGCGGTTACTAGCGGGGGACAATGAGCAGTTCTTC. Protein sequence: CASSLRLLAGDNEQFF. The full variable domain, rest sourced from reference TRBV5-4 and TRBJ2-1, is ETGVTQSPTHLIKTRGQQVTLRCSSQSGHNTVSWYQQALGQGPQFIFQYYREEENGRGNFPPRFSGLQFPNYSSELNVNALELDDSALYLCASSLRLLAGDNEQFFGPGTRLTVL.

This clone was seen more than once but under ten times. The rearrangement links TRBV5-1 to TRBJ1-1; 7 bases map to TRBD1. CDR1 is SGHRS, CDR2 YFSETQ, per germline. Trimming cost V 4 bases and J 3 bases; bases outside gene matches: 6. The CDR3 runs 14 residues. The DNA of the CDR3 is TGCGCCAGCAGCGAAGAAACAGGGGACACTGAAGCTTTCTTT. Protein product: CASSEETGDTEAFF.

The V and J genes are TRBV5-1 and TRBJ2-1; 7 bases line up with TRBD2. J was trimmed by 5 bases and V by 3 bases; bases with no gene match: 14. The CDR3 totals 17 residues. Germline CDR1 reads SGHRS; CDR2 reads YFSETQ. The CDR3 here is CASSSPALRESHNEQFF. The CDR3 DNA is TGCGCCAGCAGCTCACCGGCGCTGCGGGAGTCCCACAATGAGCAGTTCTTC.

The J gene is TRBJ1-1, the V gene TRBV5-4, with D unresolved. The CDR3 covers 14 residues. V lost 4 bases and J 7 bases, leaving 17 bases between the germline ends. Germline loops: CDR1 SGHNT, CDR2 YYREEE (reference sequence). The CDR3 coding sequence is TGTGCCAGCAGCCCGAGGGAGGGTCGGGGTGAAGCTTTCTTT. This gives the protein CASSPREGRGEAFF. The full variable domain, its missing parts supplied by reference TRBV5-4 and TRBJ1-1, is ETGVTQSPTHLIKTRGQQVTLRCSSQSGHNTVSWYQQALGQGPQFIFQYYREEENGRGNFPPRFSGLQFPNYSSELNVNALELDDSALYLCASSPREGRGEAFFGQGTRLTVV.